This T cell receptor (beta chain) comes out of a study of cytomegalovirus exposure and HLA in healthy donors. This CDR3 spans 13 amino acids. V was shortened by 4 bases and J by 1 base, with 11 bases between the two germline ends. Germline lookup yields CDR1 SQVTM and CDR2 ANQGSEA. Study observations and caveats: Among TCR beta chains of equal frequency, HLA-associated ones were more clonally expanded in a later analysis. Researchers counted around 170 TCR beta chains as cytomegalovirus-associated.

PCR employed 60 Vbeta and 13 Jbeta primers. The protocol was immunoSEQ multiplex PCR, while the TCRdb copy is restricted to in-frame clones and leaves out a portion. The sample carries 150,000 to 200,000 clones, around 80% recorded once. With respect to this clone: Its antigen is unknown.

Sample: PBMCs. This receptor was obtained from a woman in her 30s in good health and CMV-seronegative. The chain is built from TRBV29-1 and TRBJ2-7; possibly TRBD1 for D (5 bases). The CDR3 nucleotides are TGCAGCGTTGCCAGGGTGAATTCCTACGAGCAGTACTTC. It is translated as CSVARVNSYEQYF.